A single sample is the source of the 26 T cell receptor beta chains below, sequenced in a study of blood T cell repertoires in COVID-19. TCRdb's table, derived via immunoSEQ multiplex PCR, lists solely in-frame clones and lacks some. The sample records 200,000 to 250,000 clones, roughly 80% being singletons. Material for sequencing was peripheral blood. The receptor source for this set is a woman of 80 years or more with acute or convalescent COVID-19.

The chain is built from TRBV10-3 and TRBJ1-2; the D gene is possibly TRBD1 (5 bases). Germline lookup yields CDR1 ENHRY and CDR2 SYGVKD. With 2 bases removed from V and 3 bases from J, the gap between germline ends came to 7 bases. This CDR3 spans 13 amino acids. DNA of the CDR3: TGTGCCATCAGTGAGGACAGAGACTATGGCTACACCTTC. Protein: CAISEDRDYGYTF.

The J gene is TRBJ2-3, the V gene TRBV9; D not resolved. The V and J ends lost 4 bases and 0 bases respectively, with 12 bases between them. This CDR3 spans 15 amino acids. From germline, CDR1 is SGDLS and CDR2 YYNGEE. CDR3 loop: CASSFLDGSTDTQYF. The CDR3 coding sequence is TGTGCCAGCAGCTTCCTAGATGGGAGCACAGATACGCAGTATTTT.

The table lists this clone with a few counts. V is TRBV7-2 and J is TRBJ2-3; 9 positions match TRBD2. The CDR3 extends over 18 amino acids. Trimming cost V 1 base and J 0 bases; bases outside gene matches: 8. The V gene's germline CDR1 is SGHTA and CDR2 FQGNSA. The CDR3: CASSLGRGGVPSTDTQYF. The CDR3 nucleotides are TGTGCCAGCAGCTTAGGGCGCGGGGGGGTTCCTAGCACAGATACGCAGTATTTT.

The chain couples TRBV13 to TRBJ1-2; D ambiguous. V was cut by 3 bases and J by 3 bases, with 8 bases left in between. The CDR3 has 13 amino acids. Germline V gene sequence: CDR1 PRHDT, CDR2 FYEKMQ (reference sequence). The CDR3 is CASSFARDYGYTF. In DNA, the CDR3 is TGTGCCAGCAGCTTTGCACGAGACTATGGCTACACCTTC.

The chain links TRBV2 to TRBJ2-7, with 10 bases matching TRBD1. With 4 bases clipped from V and 3 bases from J, the junction kept 3 bases outside the gene matches. Germline loops: CDR1 SNHLY, CDR2 FYNNEI. The CDR3 totals 14 residues. DNA for the CDR3: TGTGCCAGCAGTGTCGGACAGGGGGTCTACGAGCAGTACTTC. This gives the protein CASSVGQGVYEQYF. Based on the CDR3 plus reference TRBV2 and TRBJ2-7, the full variable domain is EPEVTQTPSHQVTQMGQEVILRCVPISNHLYFYWYRQILGQKVEFLVSFYNNEISEKSEIFDDQFSVERPDGSNFTLKIRSTKLEDSAMYFCASSVGQGVYEQYFGPGTRLTVT.

V gene TRBV7-9 combines with J gene TRBJ1-1, with D perhaps matching TRBD1 (6 bases). The ends were cut back, 6 bases at V and 11 bases at J, with 19 bases in the middle. Germline CDR1 is SEHNR and CDR2 is FQNEAQ (reference sequence). The CDR3 spans 13 residues. The CDR3 loop reads CASSPTGGDLAFF. The CDR3 nucleotides read TGTGCCAGCAGTCCCACGGGGGGCGACCTGGCTTTCTTT.

The chain uses TRBV2 and TRBJ1-2; D not resolved. This CDR3 has 14 residues. V was shortened by 3 bases and J by 4 bases, with 12 bases between the two germline ends. The germline V gene encodes CDR1 SNHLY and CDR2 FYNNEI. This CDR3 reads CASSERGWTYGYTF. CDR3 DNA sequence: TGTGCCAGCAGTGAGCGGGGATGGACCTATGGCTACACCTTC.

This chain connects TRBV29-1 to TRBJ2-3; TRBD2 aligns across 7 bases. The CDR3 is 14 residues long. V trimming: 3 bases; J trimming: 2 bases; junction bases outside the gene matches: 5. In germline, CDR1 is SQVTM, CDR2 ANQGSEA. Written as DNA, the CDR3 is TGCAGCGTTGATAAGGGACTAATCACAGATACGCAGTATTTT. Amino acid sequence: CSVDKGLITDTQYF.

The chain links TRBV5-8 to TRBJ1-1, with TRBD1 as a possible D gene (5 bases). Trimming shortened V by 1 base and J by 1 base, and 11 bases separated the two germline ends. Per the germline V gene, CDR1 is SGHTS and CDR2 is YDEGEE. CDR3 size: 15 residues. In DNA, the CDR3 is TGTGCCAGCAGCTTGTCAGGGTCGAGGAACACTGAAGCTTTCTTT. It translates to CASSLSGSRNTEAFF.

This chain uses TRBV27 with TRBJ1-2; D is uncertain. The CDR3 loop spans 14 amino acids. Trimming shortened V by 2 bases and J by 8 bases, and 15 bases separated the two germline ends. Looked up from germline, CDR1 is MNHEY and CDR2 is SMNVEV (reference sequence). Written as DNA, the CDR3 is TGTGCCAGCAGTTTAGGCCCACAGCATTACGGCTACACCTTC. Translating it yields CASSLGPQHYGYTF.

V and J are TRBV7-3 and TRBJ1-1; D is unresolved. Trimming took off 5 bases at V and 1 base at J, with 14 bases between the two ends. CDR1 SGHTA and CDR2 FQGTGA come from the germline V gene. This CDR3 comprises 15 residues. As DNA, the CDR3 is TGTGCCAGCAGCCCAATGGGCGGAGGGAACACTGAAGCTTTCTTT. Residues: CASSPMGGGNTEAFF.

CDR3 DNA: TGTGCCATTAGCGGTGTAGGCTACGAGCAGTACTTC. The encoded protein is CAISGVGYEQYF. The chain recombines TRBV10-3 with TRBJ2-7, with D maybe TRBD2 (6 bases). The CDR3 contains 12 residues. CDR1 and CDR2 from the germline V gene are ENHRY and SYGVKD. Deletions cut 9 bases from V and 3 bases from J, with 12 bases between.

The chain links TRBV9 to TRBJ2-1, with no clear D. This CDR3 region has 14 residues. CDR1 and CDR2 from the germline V gene are SGDLS and YYNGEE. Trimming pared 0 bases from V and 3 bases from J, leaving 7 bases between. CDR3 DNA: TGTGCCAGCAGCGTAGGCAACGGCTACAATGAGCAGTTCTTC. Translated, it gives CASSVGNGYNEQFF.

The chain uses TRBV9 and TRBJ1-3; D is possibly TRBD1 (6 bases). V lost 5 bases, J lost 4 bases, and 16 bases lay in between. This CDR3 has 15 amino acids. CDR1 and CDR2 (germline): SGDLS, YYNGEE. The CDR3 sequence: CASSPTGSLGNTIYF. CDR3 nucleotides: TGTGCCAGCAGTCCTACAGGGAGTTTAGGAAACACCATATATTTT.

This clone was seen just once. This chain connects TRBV10-1 to TRBJ1-4; 8 nucleotides match TRBD1. Losses at the gene ends were 5 bases for V and 6 bases for J; bases not matched to a gene: 5. This CDR3 is built from 14 residues. The germline V gene encodes CDR1 WNHNN and CDR2 SYGVQD (reference sequence). The CDR3 DNA reads as TGCGCCAGCAGTTCAGGGGGCGCAGATGAAAAACTGTTTTTT. It codes for CASSSGGADEKLFF.

This clone is a singleton in its sample. The chain links TRBV5-3 to TRBJ2-7; unclear D gene. TRBV5-3 is sorted into the ORF group, with uncertain function. The CDR3 length is 13 residues. Trimming took 3 bases from V and 0 from J, leaving 7 bases between them. CDR3 sequence (DNA): TGTGCCAGAAGCTCATCGAGCTCCTACGAGCAGTACTTC. Amino acids: CARSSSSSYEQYF.

This clone was seen only a few times. V and J are TRBV6-6 and TRBJ2-1, with D possibly matching TRBD2 (7 bases). This CDR3 has 15 amino acids. Trimming took 2 bases from V and 2 from J, leaving 10 bases between them. Germline V gene data show CDR1 as MNHNY and CDR2 as SVGAGI (reference sequence). CDR3 coding DNA: TGTGCCAGCAGTTACGAGGGGGGGACCTACAATGAGCAGTTCTTC. Residues: CASSYEGGTYNEQFF.

The V gene is TRBV19, the J gene TRBJ1-2; the match to TRBD1 covers 11 bases. Germline CDR1 is LNHDA and CDR2 is SQIVND (reference sequence). The CDR3 covers 15 residues. The J segment lost 6 bases and the V segment lost 4 bases, leaving 7 bases of the junction unmatched. Here the CDR3 reads CASSTPDRGRDGYTF. For the CDR3, the DNA is TGTGCCAGTAGTACCCCGGACAGGGGGCGGGATGGCTACACCTTC.

The V and J genes are TRBV18 and TRBJ1-6, with 7 bases identical to TRBD1. J gave up 7 bases and V 6 bases, and 9 bases lay outside the gene matches. This CDR3 is built from 15 residues. From germline, CDR1 is KGHSH and CDR2 LQKENI. CDR3 amino acids: CASSRTGPTNSPLHF. CDR3 bases: TGTGCCAGCTCGAGGACAGGCCCTACCAATTCACCCCTCCACTTT.

The rearrangement links TRBV19 to TRBJ2-5, with 12 nucleotides matching TRBD2. The CDR3 is 14 amino acids. Germline V gene sequence: CDR1 LNHDA, CDR2 SQIVND (reference sequence). V gave up 8 bases and J gave up 5 bases; unmatched junction bases: 6. The CDR3 nucleotides are TGTGCCAGTGCAGAAACTAGCGGGGGGGAGACCCAGTACTTC. This translates into CASAETSGGETQYF.

As to this clone: Other DNA sequences in the same sample also yield this CDR3. The chain links TRBV7-2 to TRBJ2-7; the match to TRBD2 covers 13 bases. V lost 1 base and J lost 2; bases outside the gene matches: 5. The CDR3 spans 17 residues. Germline loops: CDR1 SGHTA, CDR2 FQGNSA. The CDR3 sequence: CASSLVGLAGSPYEQYF. The CDR3 nucleotides read TGTGCCAGCAGCTTAGTGGGACTAGCGGGATCCCCCTACGAGCAGTACTTC.

The genes are TRBV27 and TRBJ1-5; D uncertain. Trimming took 3 bases from V and 7 from J, leaving 10 bases between them. CDR3 length: 13 residues. Germline CDR1 MNHEY, CDR2 SMNVEV (reference sequence). The CDR3 loop reads CASSFSGIQPQHF. As DNA, the CDR3 is TGTGCCAGCAGTTTTTCGGGGATCCAGCCCCAGCATTTT.

CDR3 protein: CASSVTGSLANEQFF. In DNA form, the CDR3 reads TGTGCCAGCAGCGTAACAGGGTCTCTCGCGAATGAGCAGTTCTTC. V is TRBV11-3 and J is TRBJ2-1; TRBD1 is a possible D gene (6 bases). The CDR3 spans 15 residues. V was clipped by 5 bases and J by 7 bases, with 18 bases between them. Germline CDR1 and CDR2: SGHNT and YENEEA.

The chain recombines TRBV5-8 with TRBJ2-3, with a possible D match to TRBD1 (5 bases). Germline V gene lookup returns CDR1 SGHTS and CDR2 YDEGEE. V was pared by 0 bases and J by 6 bases, with 8 bases between. CDR3 size: 13 residues. CDR3 DNA: TGTGCCAGCAGCTTGGGGGGCGCTGATACGCAGTATTTT. This codes for CASSLGGADTQYF.

The V gene is TRBV10-1, the J gene TRBJ2-3, with 9 bases fitting TRBD1. CDR1 is WNHNN, CDR2 SYGVQD, per germline (reference sequence). CDR3 length: 16 residues. V gave up 3 bases and J gave up 1 base; unmatched junction bases: 5. CDR3 residues: CASSDWGQGGTDTQYF. The DNA of the CDR3 is TGCGCCAGCAGTGATTGGGGACAGGGTGGCACAGATACGCAGTATTTT.

The CDR3 is CASSPTRGHTYEQYF. The CDR3 bases are TGTGCCAGCAGCCCGACCCGGGGACATACTTACGAGCAGTACTTC. The chain is built from TRBV9 and TRBJ2-7; D may be TRBD1 (6 bases). This CDR3 has 15 amino acids. Germline V gene data show CDR1 as SGDLS and CDR2 as YYNGEE. The V end was cut by 4 bases, the J end by 4 bases, with 18 bases between.